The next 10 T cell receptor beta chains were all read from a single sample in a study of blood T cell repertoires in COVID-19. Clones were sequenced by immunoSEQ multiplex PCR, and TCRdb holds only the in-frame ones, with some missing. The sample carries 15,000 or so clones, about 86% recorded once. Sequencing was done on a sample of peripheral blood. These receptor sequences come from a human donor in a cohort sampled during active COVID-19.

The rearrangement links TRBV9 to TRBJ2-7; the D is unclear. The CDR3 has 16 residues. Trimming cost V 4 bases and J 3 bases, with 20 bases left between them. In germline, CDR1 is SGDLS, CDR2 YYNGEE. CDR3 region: CASSPGRSTIGYEQYF. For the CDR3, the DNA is TGTGCCAGCAGCCCCGGTCGAAGCACTATTGGCTACGAGCAGTACTTC.

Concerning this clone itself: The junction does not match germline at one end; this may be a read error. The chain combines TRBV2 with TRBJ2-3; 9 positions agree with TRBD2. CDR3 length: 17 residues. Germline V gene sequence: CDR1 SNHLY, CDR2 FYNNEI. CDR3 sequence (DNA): TGTGCCAGCAGCGAAGGCGGCATGGCGGGGGGGACAGATACGCAGTATTTT. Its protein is CASSEGGMAGGTDTQYF.

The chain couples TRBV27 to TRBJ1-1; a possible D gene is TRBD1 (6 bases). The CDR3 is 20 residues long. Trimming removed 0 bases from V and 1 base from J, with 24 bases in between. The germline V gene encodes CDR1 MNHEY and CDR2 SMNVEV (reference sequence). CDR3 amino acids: CASSLSEFNSGGKSNTEAFF. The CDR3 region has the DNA TGTGCCAGCAGTTTATCCGAGTTTAATTCGGGGGGCAAATCGAACACTGAAGCTTTCTTT.

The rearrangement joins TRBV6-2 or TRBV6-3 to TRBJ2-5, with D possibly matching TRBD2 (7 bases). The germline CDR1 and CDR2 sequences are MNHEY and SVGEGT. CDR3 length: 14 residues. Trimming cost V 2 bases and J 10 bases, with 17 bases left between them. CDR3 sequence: CASSYPLGGVGQYF. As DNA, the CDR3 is TGTGCCAGCAGTTACCCCTTAGGGGGGGTGGGCCAGTACTTC.

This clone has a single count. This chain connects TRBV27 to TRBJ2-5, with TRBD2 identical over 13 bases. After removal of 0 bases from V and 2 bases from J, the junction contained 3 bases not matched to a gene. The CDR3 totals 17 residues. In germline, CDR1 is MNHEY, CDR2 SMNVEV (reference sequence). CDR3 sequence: CASSLSGTSGIQETQYF. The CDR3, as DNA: TGTGCCAGCAGTTTATCCGGGACTAGCGGGATTCAAGAGACCCAGTACTTC.

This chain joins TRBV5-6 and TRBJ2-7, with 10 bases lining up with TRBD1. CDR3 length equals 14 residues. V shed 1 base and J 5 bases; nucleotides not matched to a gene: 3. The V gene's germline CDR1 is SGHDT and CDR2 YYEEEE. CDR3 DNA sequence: TGTGCCAGCAGCTTGTCGACAGGGGGCCACGAGCAGTACTTC. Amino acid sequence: CASSLSTGGHEQYF.

CDR3 residues: CATSTGTQGAESPLHF. The DNA of the CDR3 is TGTGCCACCTCTACTGGTACACAGGGGGCTGAATCACCCCTCCACTTT. The gene calls are TRBV28 and TRBJ1-6, with 9 bases fitting TRBD1. The CDR3 extends over 16 amino acids. Germline-derived CDR1 and CDR2 are MDHEN and SYDVKM. V was pared by 10 bases and J by 10 bases, with 17 bases of the junction left unmatched. The whole variable domain, remainder taken from reference TRBV28 and TRBJ1-6, is DVKVTQSSRYLVKRTGEKVFLECVQDMDHENMFWYRQDPGLGLRLIYFSYDVKMKEKGDIPEGYSVSREKKERFSLILESASTNQTSMYLCATSTGTQGAESPLHFGNGTRLTVT.

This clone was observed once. Written as DNA, the CDR3 is TGTGCCAGCTCACTAGCGGGGTCCATCTCCTACGAGCAGTACTTC. Encoded protein: CASSLAGSISYEQYF. The J gene is TRBJ2-7, the V gene TRBV6-5, with 10 bases aligning to TRBD2. The CDR3 covers 15 residues. J was trimmed by 0 bases and V by 8 bases; bases with no gene match: 7. Germline assignment: CDR1 MNHEY and CDR2 SVGAGI.

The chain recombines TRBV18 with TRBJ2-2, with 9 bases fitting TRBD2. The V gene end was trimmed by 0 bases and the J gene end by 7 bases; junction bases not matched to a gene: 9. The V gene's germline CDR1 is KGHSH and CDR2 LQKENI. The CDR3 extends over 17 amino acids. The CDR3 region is CASSPPVAGVRSGELFF. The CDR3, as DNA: TGTGCCAGCTCACCACCGGTAGCGGGAGTGCGGAGCGGGGAGCTGTTTTTT.

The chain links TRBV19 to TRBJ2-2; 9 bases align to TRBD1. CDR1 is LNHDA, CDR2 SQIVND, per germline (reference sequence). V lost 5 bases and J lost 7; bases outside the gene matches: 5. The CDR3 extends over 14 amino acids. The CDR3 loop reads CASSPDRGVGELFF. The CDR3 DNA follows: TGTGCCAGTAGTCCCGACAGGGGGGTCGGGGAGCTGTTTTTT.